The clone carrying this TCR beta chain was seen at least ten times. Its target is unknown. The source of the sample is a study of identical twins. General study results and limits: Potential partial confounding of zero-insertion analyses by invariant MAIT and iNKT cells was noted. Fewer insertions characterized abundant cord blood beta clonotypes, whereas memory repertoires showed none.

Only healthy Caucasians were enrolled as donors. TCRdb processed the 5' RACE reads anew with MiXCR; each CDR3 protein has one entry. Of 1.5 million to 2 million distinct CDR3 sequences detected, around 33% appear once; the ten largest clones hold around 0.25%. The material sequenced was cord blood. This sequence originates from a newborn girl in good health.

The CDR3 sequence: CSAGTGNSPLHF. For the CDR3, the DNA is TGCAGTGCTGGGACAGGGAATTCACCCCTCCACTTT. The rearrangement uses TRBV20-1 and TRBJ1-6, with 9 bases matching TRBD1. V was clipped by 5 bases and J by 7 bases; unmatched bases: 0. The CDR3 is 12 amino acids. The germline CDR1 and CDR2 sequences are DFQATT and SNEGSKA (reference sequence).